This T cell receptor (beta chain) was documented in a study of blood T cell repertoires in COVID-19. This CDR3 region has 11 residues. Germline CDR1 is DFQATT and CDR2 is SNEGSKA (reference sequence). Here immunoSEQ multiplex PCR was the method, and the copy in TCRdb shows in-frame clones only, minus some. The data hold roughly 360,000 clones, with about 90% observed a single time. Cohorts were based on clinical histories the participants reported. The rearrangement links TRBV20-1 to TRBJ1-2, with D tentatively TRBD1 (6 bases). The clonotype was recovered from a man aged 25 to 45 who had recovered from COVID-19. Sequencing input: PBMCs or T cells enriched from blood (not recorded which). CDR3 sequence: CIGQNNYGYTF. Written as DNA, the CDR3 is TGCATTGGACAGAATAACTATGGCTACACCTTC.